This TCR beta chain was sequenced for a study of blood T cell repertoires in COVID-19. In Seattle, patients joined the study during active infection and were tracked longitudinally. Original data processing: Nucleated cell number was recorded as an estimate derived from reference gene primer amplification. Sequenced by immunoSEQ multiplex PCR; TCRdb stores in-frame clones only, minus some. V, J and clone size reflect that table, while D and trimming were determined from the DNA. The profile shows 87,000 or so clones, approximately 85% of them singletons. This CDR3 is 17 amino acids long. Germline V lookup: CDR1 SGHRS, CDR2 YFSETQ. V was clipped by 4 bases and J by 5 bases; unmatched bases: 17. There are a few counts of this clone.

The origin of this receptor is a woman of 80 years or more with COVID-19, enrolled during active disease. The sequenced sample was peripheral blood. This chain uses TRBV5-1 with TRBJ2-7, with 8 positions matching TRBD1. CDR3 nucleotide sequence: TGCGCCAGCAGCGTAGAAGGAATCACAGGGGGTAGCCACGAGCAGTACTTC. Its protein product is CASSVEGITGGSHEQYF.